The rows below give T cell receptor beta chains drawn from one sample of a study of shared clonotypes between healthy human individuals. TCRdb's table, derived via immunoSEQ multiplex PCR, lists solely in-frame clones and lacks some. The sample yields some 2,100,000 clones, 85% to 95% seen once. The source material was naive CD8+ T cells from PBMCs. These receptors all stem from a man between 18 and 29 years old in good health. Some clones in this sample may be carry-over from other donors' samples. CDR3s include the opening cysteine and the closing phenylalanine or tryptophan. Each record gives: J gene, clone size, D gene, V gene, CDR3 DNA, CDR3 protein. D genes are given only for firm matches. A clone size is listed for some rows: how often the clone was seen (once, few, many), or a class if it is expanded.

TRBJ2-5	NA	TRBD1	TRBV13	TGTGCCAGCAGCTTAGAAGGGACAGAAGAGACCCAGTACTTC	CASSLEGTEETQYF
TRBJ2-2	NA	NA	TRBV19	TGTGCCACCTCGGGGGCGCGGTACGGGGAGCTGTTTTTT	CATSGARYGELFF
TRBJ1-3	NA	NA	TRBV9	TGTGCCAGCAGTTCACAAGGGGGGATGGTCGGAAACACCATATATTTT	CASSSQGGMVGNTIYF
TRBJ2-7	NA	NA	TRBV27	TGTGCCAGCAGTTTATCACCCCTGTTGTACGAGCAGTACTTC	CASSLSPLLYEQYF
TRBJ2-3	NA	TRBD2	TRBV28	TGTGCCAGCAGTCTTCGGACTAGCGGGAGGGCTGATACGCAGTATTTT	CASSLRTSGRADTQYF
TRBJ2-5	NA	NA	TRBV6-5	TGTGCCAGCAGTTATAATTCGGGGGAGACCCAGTACTTC	CASSYNSGETQYF
TRBJ1-1	NA	NA	TRBV15	TGTGCCACCACCCTCTTTGTTGGGCCGAACACTGAAGCTTTCTTT	CATTLFVGPNTEAFF
TRBJ2-7	NA	NA	TRBV29-1	TGCAGCGTGATAGGGGGGCTCTACGAGCAGTACTTC	CSVIGGLYEQYF
TRBJ2-5	NA	TRBD1	TRBV19	TGTGCCAGTAGTATCCGGGACAGCCAAGAGACCCAGTACTTC	CASSIRDSQETQYF
TRBJ2-7	NA	TRBD2	TRBV9	TGTGCCAGCAGCGGGGGGACTAGCGGAACCTACGAGCAGTACTTC	CASSGGTSGTYEQYF
TRBJ2-7	once	NA	TRBV27	TGTGCCAGCAGTCTCTCAAAGGGACGCGGCGAGCAGTACTTC	CASSLSKGRGEQYF
TRBJ1-1	NA	NA	TRBV27	TGTGCCAGCAGTTTACTAGGGTTTAACACTGAAGCTTTCTTT	CASSLLGFNTEAFF
TRBJ2-5	NA	NA	TRBV7-9	TGTGCCAGCAGCTTAACTCCTGGCGGACAAGAGACCCAGTACTTC	CASSLTPGGQETQYF
TRBJ2-3	NA	TRBD2	TRBV7-2	TGTGCCAGCAGCTCCTCCTCCGGGACTATCACAGATACGCAGTATTTT	CASSSSSGTITDTQYF
TRBJ2-4	NA	NA	TRBV2	TGTGCCAGCATTGGAGGGCGGGACCCTTATGGGAGAGCCAAAAACATTCAGTACTTC	CASIGGRDPYGRAKNIQYF
TRBJ2-3	NA	TRBD1	TRBV11-2	TGTGCCAGCAGCTTAGATATACAGGGGGCTCGAGATACGCAGTATTTT	CASSLDIQGARDTQYF